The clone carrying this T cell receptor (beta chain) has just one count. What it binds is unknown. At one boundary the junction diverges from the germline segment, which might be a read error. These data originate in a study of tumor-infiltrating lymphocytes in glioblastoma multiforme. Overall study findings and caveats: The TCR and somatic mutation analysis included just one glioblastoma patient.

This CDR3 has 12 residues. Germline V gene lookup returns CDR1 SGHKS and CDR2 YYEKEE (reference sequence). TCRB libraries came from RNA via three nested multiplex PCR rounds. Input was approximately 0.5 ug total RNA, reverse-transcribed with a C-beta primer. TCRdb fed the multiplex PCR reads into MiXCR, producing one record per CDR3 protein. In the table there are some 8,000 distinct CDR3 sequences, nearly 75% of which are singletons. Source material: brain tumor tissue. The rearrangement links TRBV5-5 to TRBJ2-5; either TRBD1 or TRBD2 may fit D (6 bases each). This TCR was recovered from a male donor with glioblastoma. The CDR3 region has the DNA TGTGCCGGCAGCCTGGGGGGCGAGACCCAGTACTTC. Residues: CAGSLGGETQYF.